The clone carrying this T cell receptor beta chain has a count of ten or more. What was amplified from RNA transcripts were TCR beta CDR3 regions. HTBI primers were employed in a first-round RT-PCR of the TCR CDR3. TCRdb redid the calling of the multiplex PCR reads with MiXCR, one entry per CDR3 protein. The sample shows roughly 560,000 distinct CDR3 sequences, roughly 15% of them seen only once. Trimming pared 6 bases from V and 5 bases from J, leaving 11 bases between. Germline loops: CDR1 MGHRA, CDR2 YSYEKL. The CDR3 spans 13 residues. This record belongs to a study of T cells in Graves' hyperthyroidism and ophthalmopathy. In the ophthalmopathy cohort, Clinical Activity Score was at least 3, NOSPECS grade at least 4, and duration under 3 months. The PBMCs were taken from around 10 ml of fresh peripheral blood.

Sequencing input: blood. The V gene is TRBV4-1, the J gene TRBJ1-5, with D possibly being TRBD1 (5 bases). This receptor was obtained from a woman aged 40 to 50 with Graves' ophthalmopathy. In nucleotides, the CDR3 is TGCGCCAGCAGTCGACAGCAGGATCAGCCCCAGCATTTT. Encoded protein: CASSRQQDQPQHF.